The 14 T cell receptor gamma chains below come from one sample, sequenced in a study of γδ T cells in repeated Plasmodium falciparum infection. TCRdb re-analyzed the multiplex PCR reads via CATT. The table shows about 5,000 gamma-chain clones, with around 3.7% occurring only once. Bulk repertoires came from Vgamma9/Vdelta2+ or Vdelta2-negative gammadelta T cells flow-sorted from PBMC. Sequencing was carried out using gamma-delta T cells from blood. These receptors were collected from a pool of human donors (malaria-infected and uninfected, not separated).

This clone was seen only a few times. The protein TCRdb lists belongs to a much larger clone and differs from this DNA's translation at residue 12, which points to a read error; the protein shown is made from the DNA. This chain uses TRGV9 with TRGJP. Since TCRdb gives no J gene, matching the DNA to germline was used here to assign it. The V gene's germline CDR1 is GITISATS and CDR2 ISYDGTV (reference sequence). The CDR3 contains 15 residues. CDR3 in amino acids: CALWEAELGKKVKVF. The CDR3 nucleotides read TGTGCCTTGTGGGAGGCCGAGTTGGGCAAAAAAGTCAAGGTATTT.

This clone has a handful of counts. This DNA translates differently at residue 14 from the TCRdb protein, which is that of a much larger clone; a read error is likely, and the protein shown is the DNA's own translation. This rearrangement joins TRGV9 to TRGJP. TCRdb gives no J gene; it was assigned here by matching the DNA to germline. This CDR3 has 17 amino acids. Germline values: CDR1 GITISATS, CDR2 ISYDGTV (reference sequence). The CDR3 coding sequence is TGTGCCTTGTGGGAGGTGCGGGATGAGTTGGGCAAAAAAACCAAGGTATTT. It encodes CALWEVRDELGKKTKVF.

CDR3 amino acids: CALWELGLGKKIKVF. The CDR3 coding sequence is TGTGCCTTGTGGGAATTAGGGTTGGGCAAAAAAATCAAGGTATTT. This sequence joins TRGV9 and TRGJP. Since TCRdb gives no J gene, matching the DNA to germline was used here to assign it. The J segment lost 9 bases and the V segment lost 4 bases, leaving 6 bases of the junction unmatched. The CDR3 contains 15 residues. Germline values: CDR1 GITISATS, CDR2 ISYDGTV (reference sequence).

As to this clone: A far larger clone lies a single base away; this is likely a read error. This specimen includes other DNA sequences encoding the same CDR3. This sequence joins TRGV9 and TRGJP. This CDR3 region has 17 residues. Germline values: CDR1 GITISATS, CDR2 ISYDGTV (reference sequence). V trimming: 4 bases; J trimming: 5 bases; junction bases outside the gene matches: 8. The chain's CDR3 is CALWEALEELGKKIKVF. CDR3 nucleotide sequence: TGTGCCTTGTGGGAAGCCCTGGAAGAGTTGGGCAAAAAAATCAAGGTATTT.

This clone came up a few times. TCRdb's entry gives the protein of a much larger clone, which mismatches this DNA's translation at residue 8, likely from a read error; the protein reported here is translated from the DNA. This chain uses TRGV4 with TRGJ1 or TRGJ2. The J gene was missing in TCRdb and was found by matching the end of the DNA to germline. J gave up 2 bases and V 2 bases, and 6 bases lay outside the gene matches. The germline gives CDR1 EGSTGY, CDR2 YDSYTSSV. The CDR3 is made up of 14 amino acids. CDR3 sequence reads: CATWDDSDYYKKLF. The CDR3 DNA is TGTGCCACCTGGGATGATTCGGATTATTATAAGAAACTCTTT.

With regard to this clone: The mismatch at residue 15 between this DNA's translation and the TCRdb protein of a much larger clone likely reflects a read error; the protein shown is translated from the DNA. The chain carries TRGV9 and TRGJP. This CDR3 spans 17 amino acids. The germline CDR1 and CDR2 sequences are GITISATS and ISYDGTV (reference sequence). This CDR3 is CALWEGEQELGKKIRVF. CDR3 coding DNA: TGTGCCTTGTGGGAGGGGGAACAAGAGTTGGGCAAAAAAATCAGGGTATTT.

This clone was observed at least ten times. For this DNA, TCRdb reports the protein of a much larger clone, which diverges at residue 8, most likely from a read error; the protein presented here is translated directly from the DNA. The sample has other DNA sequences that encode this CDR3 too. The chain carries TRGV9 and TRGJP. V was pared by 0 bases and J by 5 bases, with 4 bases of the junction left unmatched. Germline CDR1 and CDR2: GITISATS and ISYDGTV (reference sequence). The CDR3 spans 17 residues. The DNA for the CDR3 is TGTGCCTTGTGGGAGGTGAGGGAAGAGTTGGGCAAAAAAATCAAGGTATTT. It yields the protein CALWEVREELGKKIKVF.

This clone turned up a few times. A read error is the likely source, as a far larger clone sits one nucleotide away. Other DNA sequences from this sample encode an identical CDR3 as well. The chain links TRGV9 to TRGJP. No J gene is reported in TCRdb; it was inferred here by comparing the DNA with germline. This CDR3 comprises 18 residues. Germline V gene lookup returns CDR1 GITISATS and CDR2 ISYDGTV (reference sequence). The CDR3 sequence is CALWEVPSGELGKKIKVF. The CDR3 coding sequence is TGCGCCTTGTGGGAGGTGCCAAGCGGAGAGTTGGGCAAAAAAATCAAGGTATTT.

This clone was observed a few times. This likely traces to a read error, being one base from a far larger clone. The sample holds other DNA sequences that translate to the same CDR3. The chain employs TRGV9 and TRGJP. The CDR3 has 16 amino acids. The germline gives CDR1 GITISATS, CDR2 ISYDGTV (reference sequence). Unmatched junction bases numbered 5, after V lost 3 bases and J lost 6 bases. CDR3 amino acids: CALWESRELGKKIKVF. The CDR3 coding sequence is TGTGCCTTGTGGGAGAGCCGAGAGTTGGGCAAAAAAATCAAGGTATTT.

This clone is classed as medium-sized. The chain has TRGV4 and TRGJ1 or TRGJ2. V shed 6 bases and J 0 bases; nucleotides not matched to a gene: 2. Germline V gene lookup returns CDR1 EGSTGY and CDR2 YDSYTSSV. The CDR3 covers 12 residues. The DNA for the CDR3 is TGTGCCACCTGGAAGAATTATTATAAGAAACTCTTT. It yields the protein CATWKNYYKKLF.

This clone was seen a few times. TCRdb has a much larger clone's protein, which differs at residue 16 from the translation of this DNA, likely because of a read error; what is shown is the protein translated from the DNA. Here the CDR3 reads CATWDGRPYTTGWFKVF. The CDR3 DNA follows: TGTGCCACCTGGGATGGGCGGCCATATACCACTGGTTGGTTCAAGGTATTT. The genes are TRGV4 and TRGJP. Here the J gene came from matching the DNA to germline, since TCRdb omits it. CDR1 is EGSTGY and CDR2 is YDSYTSSV in the germline V gene. J gave up 23 bases and V 0 bases, and 22 bases lay outside the gene matches. The CDR3 has 17 residues.

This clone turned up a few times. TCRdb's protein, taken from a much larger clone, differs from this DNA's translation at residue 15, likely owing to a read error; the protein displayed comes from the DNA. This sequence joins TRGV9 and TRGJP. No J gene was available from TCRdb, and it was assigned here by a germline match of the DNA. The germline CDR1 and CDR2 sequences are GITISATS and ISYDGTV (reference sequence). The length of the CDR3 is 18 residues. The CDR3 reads CALWEDMMQELGKKTKVF. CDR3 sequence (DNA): TGTGCCTTGTGGGAGGATATGATGCAAGAGTTGGGCAAAAAAACCAAGGTATTT.

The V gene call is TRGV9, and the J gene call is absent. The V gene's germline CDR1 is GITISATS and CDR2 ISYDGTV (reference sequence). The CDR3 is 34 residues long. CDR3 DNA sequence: TGTGCCTTGTGGGAGACACAGCCCCGAATTATTATAAGAAACTCTTTAGCAGTGGAACAACACTTGTTGTCACAGGTAAGTATCGGAAGAATACAACATTTC. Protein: CALWETQPRIIIRNSLAVEQHLLSQVSIGRIQHF.

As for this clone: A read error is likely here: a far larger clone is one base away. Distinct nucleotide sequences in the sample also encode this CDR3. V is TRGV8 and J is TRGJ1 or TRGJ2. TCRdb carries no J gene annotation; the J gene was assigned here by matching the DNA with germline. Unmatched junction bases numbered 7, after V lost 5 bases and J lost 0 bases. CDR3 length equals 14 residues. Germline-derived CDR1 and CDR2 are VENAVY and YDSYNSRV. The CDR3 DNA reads TGTGCCACCTGGGGGAAAGGGAATTATTATAAGAAACTCTTT. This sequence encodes CATWGKGNYYKKLF.